A selection of T cell receptor beta chains follows, all from one sample in a study of OX40 agonist ivuxolimab in advanced cancers. The repertoire was sequenced with immunoSEQ multiplex PCR; TCRdb's copy has only in-frame clones and lacks some. The top ten clones hold approximately 31% of a sample with about 15,000 clones, around 74% of them seen once. The sample consisted of CD4+ or CD8+ T cells sorted from blood, taken in a trial of the OX40 agonist ivuxolimab. Receptors were obtained from an adult with an advanced solid tumor such as melanoma, head and neck, liver or kidney cancer. The conserved cysteine and the conserved F or W are not part of the CDR3 here. The D gene is left open where the match is weak.

J: TRBJ2-7
length: 10
D: .
V: TRBV10-2
CDR3: ASRDISYEQY

J: TRBJ1-3
length: 14
D: .
V: TRBV6-1
CDR3: ASSEDLGGTGNTIY

J: TRBJ1-5
length: 15
D: .
V: TRBV9
CDR3: ASSGGDSGYSNQPQH

J: TRBJ2-4
length: 14
D: .
V: TRBV27
CDR3: ASSLNRESVKNIQY

J: TRBJ1-2
length: 12
D: .
V: TRBV10-3
CDR3: AISESDANYGYT

J: TRBJ2-7
length: 12
D: .
V: TRBV12-5
CDR3: ASGLGGSSYEQY

J: TRBJ1-1
length: 13
D: .
V: TRBV6-1
CDR3: ASSFSHAPWGEAF

J: TRBJ2-7
length: 11
D: .
V: TRBV30
CDR3: AWSTTGPYEQY

J: TRBJ1-2
length: 12
D: TRBD1
V: TRBV6-5
CDR3: ASSINRGNYGYT

J: TRBJ2-7
length: 15
D: TRBD2
V: TRBV9
CDR3: ASSVEGTSDPASEQY

J: TRBJ2-5
length: 13
D: .
V: TRBV5-6
CDR3: ASSLAGGWQETQY

J: TRBJ2-7
length: 13
D: TRBD1
V: TRBV28
CDR3: ASRRKDRAPNEQY

J: TRBJ2-7
length: 15
D: .
V: TRBV4-1
CDR3: ASSQVMALGNSYEQY

J: TRBJ1-2
length: 12
D: TRBD1
V: TRBV5-5
CDR3: ASSFRQGSYGYT

J: TRBJ1-1
length: 18
D: TRBD1
V: TRBV6-1
CDR3: ASSEARGQGAASGNTEAF

J: TRBJ2-1
length: 12
D: .
V: TRBV4-1
CDR3: ASSQVGGFVEQF